This entry features one TCR beta chain sequence. Its antigen remains unknown. This entry comes from a study of vaccination effects on CD4 cells after COVID-19. The repertoire was sequenced with immunoSEQ multiplex PCR; TCRdb's copy has only in-frame clones and lacks some. The table shows approximately 30,000 clones, with roughly 63% occurring only once. Before any sequencing was done, the ViraFEST assay used viral peptide pools to expand antigen-specific CD4+ T cells. Subsequent to a culture period of less than twelve days, CD4+ T cells were isolated. This TCR was sampled from a human donor who received a COVID-19 vaccine. Material: CD4+ T cells from PBMCs cultured with HCoV-229E spike peptides, obtained before COVID-19 vaccination.

The CDR3 here is CASSQFPALTVPLHF. CDR3 bases: TGCGCCAGCAGCCAATTTCCGGCCCTCACCGTCCCCCTCCACTTT. V usage is TRBV4-3 and J usage is TRBJ1-6; D uncertain. CDR1 and CDR2 from the germline V gene are LGHNA and YSLEER. The length of the CDR3 is 15 residues. V lost 2 bases and J 13 bases, leaving 18 bases between the germline ends.